This record covers a single TCR beta chain. Its antigen target is currently unknown. Base qualities are missing; no much larger clone stands one base away. Sequencer: Illumina HiSeq 1500. TCRdb itself trimmed the public reads at Q25 with fastp, ran MiXCR and retained productive beta chains. Rows with a matching CDR3 protein are joined into one entry that keeps the most common DNA and genes. This sample holds more than 90,000 distinct CDR3 sequences; around a tenth were observed only once. The ten most abundant clones make up 31% of the sample. These data originate in a study of T cell repertoires in cytomegalovirus infection (dated by TCRdb to between 2018 and 2021). Study-level background: Donor HLA type was relevant to the analysis, as public TCR beta signatures indicated carriage of CMV infection together with the matching HLA type.

The CDR3 goes from the cysteine to the phenylalanine over 15 residues. The read is trimmed to its CDR3 DNA, 45 bases read in frame from base 1. V was cut back by 1 base and J by 1 base, leaving a gap of 8 bases between them. CDR1 and CDR2, looked up from the germline V gene, are LGHNA and YNFKEQ. What the research found in general, with its limitations: In both this cohort and an independent cohort of some 370 donors, the cumulative frequency of public TCR beta family members distinguished carriers of CMV infection plus the relevant HLA type. The ex vivo response was dominated by HLA-C-restricted CMV-specific TCR beta clonotypes, and the single most frequent clonotype in two of eight donors was supplied by these HLA-C-restricted clonotypes.

The sequence was obtained from a human donor in good health (CMV status not recorded). Some clones in this sample may be carry-over from other donors' samples. Sequenced input: PBMCs, sequenced either directly or after in vitro stimulation (not recorded which). The V and J segments used are TRBV4-2 and TRBJ2-1; the D gene assignment is ambiguous. The nucleotide sequence reads TGTGCCAGCAGCCAAGTAAGGGCTTCCTACAATGAGCAGTTCTTC. This encodes CASSQVRASYNEQFF.